A single sample gave rise to the 16 T cell receptor beta chains below, sequenced in a study of blood T cell repertoires in COVID-19. Measured with immunoSEQ multiplex PCR; TCRdb has only the in-frame clones, and not every one. The sample contains about 200,000 clones, approximately 80% of which appear only once. Sequenced input: peripheral blood. The source of these receptors is an elderly woman with COVID-19, enrolled during active disease.

The chain recombines TRBV7-9 with TRBJ1-4; tentative D call: TRBD1 (5 bases). This CDR3 spans 15 amino acids. V gave up 0 bases and J gave up 7 bases, with 12 bases separating them. CDR1 and CDR2 (germline): SEHNR, FQNEAQ (reference sequence). CDR3 sequence: CASSLAQVDSEKLFF. In DNA form, the CDR3 reads TGTGCCAGCAGCTTAGCGCAAGTCGACAGTGAAAAACTGTTTTTT.

The chain employs TRBV15 and TRBJ2-1; TRBD2 aligns across 11 bases. V trimming: 5 bases; J trimming: 10 bases; junction bases outside the gene matches: 7. Germline V gives CDR1 LNHNV, CDR2 YYDKDF (reference sequence). The CDR3 length is 14 residues. CDR3 amino acids: CATSARLAGSEQFF. CDR3 DNA sequence: TGTGCCACCAGCGCTAGACTAGCGGGGAGCGAGCAGTTCTTC.

The V and J genes are TRBV4-2 and TRBJ2-3; 9 bases are shared with TRBD2. CDR1 LGHNA and CDR2 YNFKEQ come from the germline V gene. The CDR3 is 17 residues long. The V and J ends lost 0 bases and 6 bases, in that order; junction bases with no gene match: 10. The CDR3 region has the DNA TGTGCCAGCAGCCAAGACGGCGGCGGGGGGGCCTCTGATACGCAGTATTTT. As protein: CASSQDGGGGASDTQYF.

The chain carries TRBV5-5 and TRBJ2-7, with D possibly being TRBD1 (6 bases). The CDR3 runs 15 residues. V lost 0 bases and J 3 bases, leaving 13 bases between the germline ends. CDR1 SGHKS and CDR2 YYEKEE come from the germline V gene (reference sequence). The CDR3 region has the DNA TGTGCCAGCAGCTTGGCGGCTTGGACAGACTACGAGCAGTACTTC. Amino acids: CASSLAAWTDYEQYF.

The chain uses TRBV2 and TRBJ1-2; 8 nucleotides align to TRBD1. The CDR3 covers 14 residues. Germline-derived CDR1 and CDR2 are SNHLY and FYNNEI. V lost 1 base and J lost 4; bases outside the gene matches: 2. CDR3 amino acids: CASSEGTGSYGYTF. In DNA, the CDR3 is TGTGCCAGCAGTGAAGGGACAGGGAGCTATGGCTACACCTTC.

The rearrangement uses TRBV6-6 and TRBJ2-1; 7 positions match TRBD1. The CDR3 loop spans 16 amino acids. Germline V gives CDR1 MNHNY, CDR2 SVGAGI (reference sequence). V dropped 6 bases and J dropped 0; count of bases not matched to a gene: 8. CDR3 DNA sequence: TGTGCCAGCAGCCGACAGGGAAAGAACTCCTACAATGAGCAGTTCTTC. This gives the protein CASSRQGKNSYNEQFF.

V gene TRBV6-6 combines with J gene TRBJ2-2; 11 nucleotides agree with TRBD2. Germline trimming cut 6 bases from V and 2 bases from J; bases unmatched to any gene: 5. Germline assignment: CDR1 MNHNY and CDR2 SVGAGI (reference sequence). The CDR3 extends over 16 amino acids. CDR3 protein: CASSRLAGKNTGELFF. The CDR3 region has the DNA TGTGCCAGCAGCCGACTAGCGGGGAAAAACACCGGGGAGCTGTTTTTT.

This chain joins TRBV7-9 and TRBJ1-6; no clear D. CDR3 length equals 14 residues. CDR1 is SEHNR and CDR2 is FQNEAQ in the germline V gene (reference sequence). Deletions cut 0 bases from V and 12 bases from J, with 12 bases between. The CDR3 is CASSLALEGLPLHF. CDR3 DNA sequence: TGTGCCAGCAGCTTAGCGCTGGAAGGACTACCCCTCCACTTT. The entire variable domain, with the rest obtained from reference TRBV7-9 and TRBJ1-6, is as follows: DTGVSQNPRHKITKRGQNVTFRCDPISEHNRLYWYRQTLGQGPEFLTYFQNEAQLEKSRLLSDRFSAERPKGSFSTLEIQRTEQGDSAMYLCASSLALEGLPLHFGNGTRLTVT.

Note on this clone: Other DNA sequences from this sample encode an identical CDR3 as well. The rearrangement uses TRBV5-1 and TRBJ2-5; possibly TRBD1 for D (6 bases). This CDR3 is 13 amino acids long. CDR1 is SGHRS, CDR2 YFSETQ, per germline. Trimming pared 4 bases from V and 2 bases from J, leaving 9 bases between. In DNA form, the CDR3 reads TGCGCCAGCAGCCTTGGACAGCAAGAGACCCAGTACTTC. Protein product: CASSLGQQETQYF.

This rearrangement joins TRBV9 to TRBJ1-3, with 7 bases aligning to TRBD1. The CDR3 loop spans 15 amino acids. CDR1 is SGDLS and CDR2 is YYNGEE in the germline V gene. V shed 4 bases, J shed 3 bases, and the junction held 7 bases outside the gene matches. CDR3 in DNA: TGTGCCAGCAGCCTCCTAGGGGGCGGTGGAAACACCATATATTTT. Its translation is CASSLLGGGGNTIYF.

The V and J genes are TRBV10-3 and TRBJ2-1; 10 bases map to TRBD1. J was trimmed by 4 bases and V by 8 bases; bases with no gene match: 5. Germline lookup yields CDR1 ENHRY and CDR2 SYGVKD. This CDR3 spans 14 amino acids. This CDR3 reads CAIGTGALYNEQFF. CDR3 sequence (DNA): TGTGCCATCGGGACAGGGGCCCTTTACAATGAGCAGTTCTTC.

The chain's CDR3 is CASSFAGGDSFAEQYF. CDR3 in DNA: TGTGCCAGCAGCTTCGCAGGGGGCGATAGTTTCGCCGAGCAGTACTTC. The rearrangement joins TRBV5-5 to TRBJ2-7, with TRBD1 identical over 8 bases. The V gene end was trimmed by 2 bases and the J gene end by 6 bases; junction bases not matched to a gene: 13. This CDR3 contains 16 residues. Germline CDR1 is SGHKS and CDR2 is YYEKEE (reference sequence).

This clone was counted only a few times. V is TRBV12-3 or TRBV12-4 and J is TRBJ1-4; D is possibly TRBD1 (5 bases). Trimming took off 2 bases at V and 11 bases at J, with 12 bases between the two ends. This CDR3 spans 13 amino acids. CDR3 amino acids: CASSLNPKGKLFF. CDR3 sequence (DNA): TGTGCCAGCAGTTTAAACCCTAAGGGGAAACTGTTTTTT.

CDR3 residues: CASSWAGLRGGGLEQYF. Here the CDR3 DNA reads TGTGCCAGCAGTTGGGCGGGGCTCAGAGGAGGTGGGCTCGAGCAGTACTTC. The V gene is TRBV6-2 or TRBV6-3, the J gene TRBJ2-7; a weak D match, TRBD2 (6 bases). This CDR3 is 17 amino acids long. CDR1 and CDR2 (germline): MNHEY, SVGEGT. The germline V and J ends were trimmed by 4 bases and 6 bases, with 25 bases remaining between them.

In its sample, this clone was seen once. The chain employs TRBV9 and TRBJ1-4, with D unclear. V lost 0 bases, J lost 8 bases, and 20 bases lay in between. In germline, CDR1 is SGDLS, CDR2 YYNGEE. This CDR3 has 17 residues. This CDR3 reads CASSVADLGGPEEKLFF. CDR3 nucleotide sequence: TGTGCCAGCAGCGTAGCCGACCTTGGCGGCCCGGAGGAAAAACTGTTTTTT.

The chain recombines TRBV12-3 or TRBV12-4 with TRBJ1-4; 7 nucleotides match TRBD1. V lost 6 bases, J lost 8 bases, and 6 bases stayed unmatched. The length of the CDR3 is 13 residues. The CDR3 sequence is CASRPTGVEKLFF. Written as DNA, the CDR3 is TGTGCCAGCAGACCCACAGGGGTGGAAAAACTGTTTTTT.